This TCR beta chain was identified in a study of cytomegalovirus exposure and HLA in healthy donors. General study results and limits: The authors listed over 150 TCR beta chains as cytomegalovirus-associated. Most subjects' HLA-A and HLA-B alleles were reportedly predicted from TCR beta sequences. One variant, a missense change in DCLRE1C, was linked in a later analysis to TCR beta V- and J-gene trimming.

Points on this clone: Its antigen is unidentified.

13 Jbeta primers and 60 Vbeta primers were used for the PCR. Measured with immunoSEQ multiplex PCR; TCRdb has only the in-frame clones, and not every one. Altogether some 140,000 clones are present, 66% being singletons, with the ten largest covering 1.5% to 2%. With 4 bases removed from V and 0 bases from J, the gap between germline ends came to 13 bases. The CDR3 spans 15 residues. In germline, CDR1 is SGHRS, CDR2 YFSETQ. Material: PBMCs. The chain couples TRBV5-1 to TRBJ2-5, with TRBD1 as a possible D gene (6 bases). This TCR derives from a human donor in good health. CDR3 nucleotides: TGCGCCAGCAGCCAGGACAGCGGATACCAAGAGACCCAGTACTTC. It specifies CASSQDSGYQETQYF.